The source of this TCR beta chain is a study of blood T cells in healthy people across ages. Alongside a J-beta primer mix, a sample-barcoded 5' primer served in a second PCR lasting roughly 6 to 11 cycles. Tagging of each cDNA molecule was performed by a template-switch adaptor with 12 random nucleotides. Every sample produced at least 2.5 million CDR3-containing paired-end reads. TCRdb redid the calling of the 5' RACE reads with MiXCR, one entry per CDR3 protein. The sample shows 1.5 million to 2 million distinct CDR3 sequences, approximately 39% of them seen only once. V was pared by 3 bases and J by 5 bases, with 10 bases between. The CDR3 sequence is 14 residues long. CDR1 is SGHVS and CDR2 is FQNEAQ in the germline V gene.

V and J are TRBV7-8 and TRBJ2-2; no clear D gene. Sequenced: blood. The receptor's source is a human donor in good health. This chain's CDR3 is CASSFGAETGELFF. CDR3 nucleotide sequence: TGTGCCAGCAGCTTTGGTGCGGAAACCGGGGAGCTGTTTTTT.